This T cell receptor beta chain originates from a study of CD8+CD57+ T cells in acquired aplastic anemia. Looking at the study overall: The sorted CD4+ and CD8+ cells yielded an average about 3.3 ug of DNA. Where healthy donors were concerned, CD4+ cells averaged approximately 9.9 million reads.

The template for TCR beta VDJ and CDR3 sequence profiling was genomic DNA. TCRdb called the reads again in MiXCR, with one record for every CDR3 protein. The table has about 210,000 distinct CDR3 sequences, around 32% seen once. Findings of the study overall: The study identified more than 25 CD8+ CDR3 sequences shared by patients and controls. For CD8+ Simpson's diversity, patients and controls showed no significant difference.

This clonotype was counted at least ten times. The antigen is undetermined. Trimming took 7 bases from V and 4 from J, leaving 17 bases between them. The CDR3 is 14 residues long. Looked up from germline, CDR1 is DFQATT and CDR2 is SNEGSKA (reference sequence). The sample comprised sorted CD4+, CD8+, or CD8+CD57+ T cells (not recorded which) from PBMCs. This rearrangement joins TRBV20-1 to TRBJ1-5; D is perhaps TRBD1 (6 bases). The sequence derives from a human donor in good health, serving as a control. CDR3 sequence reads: CSVARGNINQPQHF. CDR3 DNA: TGCAGTGTGGCGAGGGGGAACATTAATCAGCCCCAGCATTTT.